The rows below give T cell receptor beta chains drawn from one sample of a study of shared clonotypes between healthy human individuals. Libraries were prepared by immunoSEQ multiplex PCR; TCRdb keeps only in-frame clonotypes and omits some of them. The sample contains 2.3 million or so clones, just over 90% of which appear only once. Sequenced sample: naive CD4+ T cells from PBMCs. Every receptor here comes from a man aged 18 to 29 in good health. Some clones in this sample may be carry-over from other donors' samples. The CDR3 runs from the conserved cysteine through the conserved F or W. A D gene is named only where the DNA matches it firmly. The size entry is marked missing in some rows and otherwise reads once, few, many or a size class.

>TRBD1|TRBV19|.|TRBJ1-4
TGTGCCAGTAGTAGGGACAGGCAAGAAAAACTGTTTTTT
CASSRDRQEKLFF
>.|TRBV27|.|TRBJ1-3
TGTGCCAGCAACCCTACGTTACTAAAGGGTGCGGGAAACACCATATATTTT
CASNPTLLKGAGNTIYF
>TRBD2|TRBV7-2|.|TRBJ2-1
TGTGCCAGCAGCTACGGGACTAGCGGGAGGGCCTCCTACAATGAGCAGTTCTTC
CASSYGTSGRASYNEQFF
>TRBD1|TRBV28|.|TRBJ1-4
TGTGCCAGCAGTCCTGGACAGGGGAGAGGTGAAAAACTGTTTTTT
CASSPGQGRGEKLFF
>TRBD2|TRBV28|.|TRBJ2-1
TGTGCCAGCAGTGCTAGCGGGAGACTCTACAATGAGCAGTTCTTC
CASSASGRLYNEQFF
>.|TRBV7-2|.|TRBJ1-2
TGTGCCAGCAGCGATAATCCGGGATACTATGGCTACACCTTC
CASSDNPGYYGYTF
>.|TRBV2|.|TRBJ2-3
TGTGCCGGACACCGGGGGCTGAGCACAGATACGCAGTATTTT
CAGHRGLSTDTQYF
>.|TRBV18|.|TRBJ2-5
TGTGCCAGCTCACCGTCAGGACCCCCTGAAGAGACCCAGTACTTC
CASSPSGPPEETQYF
>.|TRBV9|.|TRBJ2-1
TGTGCCAGCAGCGTAGCCGGGACCAACAATGAGCAGTTCTTC
CASSVAGTNNEQFF
>.|TRBV5-4|.|TRBJ2-3
TGTGCCAGCAGCTTGGAGATCGGCACAGATACGCAGTATTTT
CASSLEIGTDTQYF
>.|TRBV27|once|TRBJ2-1
TGTGCCAGCAGTTTATGGCAGAGCTCCTACAATGAGCAGTTCTTC
CASSLWQSSYNEQFF
>.|TRBV10-3|once|TRBJ2-7
TGTGCCATCAGTGATGATCCGGCAGTTGACTACGAGCAGTACTTC
CAISDDPAVDYEQYF
>.|TRBV7-9|.|TRBJ1-2
TGTGCCAGCAGCTTAACCGGGAATGGCTACACCTTC
CASSLTGNGYTF
>TRBD2|TRBV10-3|.|TRBJ2-1
TGTGCCATCAGTGGACTAGCGGGAGGGGGTAGTGAGCAGTTCTTC
CAISGLAGGGSEQFF
>TRBD1|TRBV4-1|.|TRBJ2-7
TGCGCCAGCAGCCAAGACCCGGGACAGGTCACCTACGAGCAGTACTTC
CASSQDPGQVTYEQYF
>TRBD1|TRBV28|.|TRBJ1-5
TGTGCCAGCAGCTCCGGGACAGAAAATCAGCCCCAGCATTTT
CASSSGTENQPQHF
>.|TRBV6-5|once|TRBJ2-7
TGTGCCAGCAGTTGGATGGGGGAGCAGTACTTC
CASSWMGEQYF
>.|TRBV5-1|.|TRBJ2-6
TGCGCCAGCAGCTTCATCCCTGGGGCCAACGTCCTGACTTTC
CASSFIPGANVLTF
>TRBD2|TRBV27|.|TRBJ2-3
TGTGCCAGCAGTTTAAGGGGAGGGGAACCTAGCACAGATACGCAGTATTTT
CASSLRGGEPSTDTQYF
>TRBD1|TRBV4-1|once|TRBJ2-3
TGCGCCAGCAGCCAAGACCCCGGGACAGGGCTCGGAGATACGCAGTATTTT
CASSQDPGTGLGDTQYF
>TRBD1|TRBV7-9|.|TRBJ2-7
TGTGCCAGCAGAGTCACAGGGGGACACGAGCAGTACTTC
CASRVTGGHEQYF
>TRBD2|TRBV9|.|TRBJ2-3
TGTGCCAGCAGCTTTGATGGGACTATTACGCAGTATTTT
CASSFDGTITQYF
>.|TRBV4-1|.|TRBJ1-5
TGCGCCAGCAGCCAAGGGTATGGCAACAATCAGCCCCAGCATTTT
CASSQGYGNNQPQHF
>.|TRBV11-2|.|TRBJ2-3
TGTGCCAGCAGCCGTAACGTTGGGCCAGATACGCAGTATTTT
CASSRNVGPDTQYF
>TRBD2|TRBV5-8|.|TRBJ2-7
TGTGCCAGCAGTCACGGACTAGCGGCTTGGGGGGAGCAGTACTTC
CASSHGLAAWGEQYF
>.|TRBV7-9|.|TRBJ2-7
TGTGCCAGCAGCTTAGGGCAGGTCGACGGGCAGTACTTC
CASSLGQVDGQYF